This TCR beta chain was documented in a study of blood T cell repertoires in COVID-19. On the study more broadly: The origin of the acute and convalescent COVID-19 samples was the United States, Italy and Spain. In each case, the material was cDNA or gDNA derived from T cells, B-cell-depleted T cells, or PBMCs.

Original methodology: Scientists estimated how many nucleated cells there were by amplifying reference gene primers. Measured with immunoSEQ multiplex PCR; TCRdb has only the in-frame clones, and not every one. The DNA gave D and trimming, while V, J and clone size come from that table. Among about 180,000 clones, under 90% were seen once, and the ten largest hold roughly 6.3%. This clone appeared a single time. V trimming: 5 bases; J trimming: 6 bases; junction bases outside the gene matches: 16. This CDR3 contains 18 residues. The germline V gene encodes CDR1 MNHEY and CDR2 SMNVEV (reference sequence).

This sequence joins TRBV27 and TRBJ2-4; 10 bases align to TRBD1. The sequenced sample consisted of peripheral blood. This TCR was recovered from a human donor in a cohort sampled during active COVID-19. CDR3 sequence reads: CASSPIDRGRLRGNIQYF. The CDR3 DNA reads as TGTGCCAGCAGTCCCATAGACAGGGGGCGCCTCCGAGGAAACATTCAGTACTTC.